A single sample is the source of the 31 T cell receptor beta chains below, sequenced in a study of blood T cell repertoires in COVID-19. Clones were sequenced by immunoSEQ multiplex PCR, and TCRdb holds only the in-frame ones, with some missing. The data contain more than 150,000 clones, about four fifths of them seen just once; the ten biggest clones take up about 15%. Material: peripheral blood. These receptors all come from a woman aged 80 or over with acute or convalescent COVID-19.

This chain uses TRBV7-8 with TRBJ1-5; D unresolved. Trimming removed 4 bases at V and 4 bases at J, with 17 bases between. Germline V gives CDR1 SGHVS, CDR2 FQNEAQ. This CDR3 has 16 amino acids. The CDR3 nucleotides are TGTGCCAGCAGCTCTAGGGCAAGAGGGCTTAATCAGCCCCAGCATTTT. Translation: CASSSRARGLNQPQHF.

V gene TRBV11-2 combines with J gene TRBJ1-2; D is possibly TRBD1 (5 bases). The CDR3 runs to 16 residues. Trimming took 4 bases from V and 4 from J, leaving 19 bases between them. Germline V gene lookup returns CDR1 SGHAT and CDR2 FQNNGV. In nucleotides, the CDR3 is TGTGCCAGCAGCTCCACCCGGGGGGGGATTCTCTATGGCTACACCTTC. Amino acids: CASSSTRGGILYGYTF.

The chain recombines TRBV18 with TRBJ2-2, with D tentatively TRBD1 (5 bases). The ends were cut back, 3 bases at V and 1 base at J, with 12 bases in the middle. This CDR3 has 16 amino acids. The germline gives CDR1 KGHSH, CDR2 LQKENI. This CDR3 reads CASSPVLGENTGELFF. The CDR3 nucleotides are TGTGCCAGCTCACCCGTCCTAGGGGAGAACACCGGGGAGCTGTTTTTT.

The V call is TRBV2, the J call TRBJ2-1; a weak D match, TRBD2 (5 bases). This CDR3 comprises 13 residues. Germline CDR1 is SNHLY and CDR2 is FYNNEI. Trimming pared 3 bases from V and 4 bases from J, leaving 7 bases between. CDR3 sequence reads: CASSEREYNEQFF. CDR3 DNA: TGTGCCAGCAGTGAGAGGGAATACAATGAGCAGTTCTTC.

Only a few counts were recorded for this clone. The rearrangement links TRBV3-1 (or the pseudogene TRBV3-2) to TRBJ2-1; 10 bases match TRBD2. The length of the CDR3 is 16 residues. Looked up from germline, CDR1 is LGHDT and CDR2 is YNNKEL (reference sequence). J lost 9 bases, V lost 1 base, and 9 bases had no gene match. The CDR3, as DNA: TGTGCCAGCAGCCAAGGGGCTAGCGGGAGTGCTCGTGAGCAGTTCTTC. Encoded protein: CASSQGASGSAREQFF.

The chain is built from TRBV19 and TRBJ2-7, with D perhaps matching TRBD1 (7 bases). The germline CDR1 and CDR2 sequences are LNHDA and SQIVND (reference sequence). CDR3 length equals 16 residues. The ends were cut back, 5 bases at V and 5 bases at J, with 22 bases in the middle. CDR3 region: CASSHSSPTGRHEQYF. As DNA, the CDR3 is TGTGCCAGTAGTCACTCCTCCCCGACAGGGAGGCACGAGCAGTACTTC.

This sequence joins TRBV24-1 and TRBJ2-2; D possibly corresponds to TRBD2 (6 bases). CDR1 and CDR2 from the germline V gene are KGHDR and SFDVKD. V was clipped by 0 bases and J by 6 bases, with 10 bases between them. The CDR3 consists of 15 residues. CDR3 in amino acids: CATSDLPRESGELFF. The CDR3, as DNA: TGTGCCACCAGTGATTTGCCGCGGGAATCCGGGGAGCTGTTTTTT.

To note about this clone: This CDR3 fails to terminate in the conserved phenylalanine or tryptophan, so it likely reflects a read error. Because the CDR3's place on the DNA is in doubt, the DNA is left out and the CDR3 is given as listed by TCRdb. The chain's CDR3 is CASSEDVAGGRWTL. The rearrangement joins TRBV2 to TRBJ1-5. Germline assignment: CDR1 SNHLY and CDR2 FYNNEI. The length of the CDR3 is 14 amino acids, counting both ends.

The chain couples TRBV28 to TRBJ2-7; D may be TRBD2 (6 bases). Germline assignment: CDR1 MDHEN and CDR2 SYDVKM. The CDR3 extends over 13 amino acids. Between the trimmed V and J ends, which lost 10 bases and 0 bases, there was a span of 13 bases. The CDR3 DNA follows: TGTGCCACCGAGGCGGGGAGCTCCTACGAGCAGTACTTC. Translated: CATEAGSSYEQYF.

The CDR3 spells CSVVSENTGELFF. The DNA for the CDR3 is TGCAGCGTTGTTAGCGAGAACACCGGGGAGCTGTTTTTT. J is TRBJ2-2 and V is TRBV29-1; perhaps TRBD2 as D (5 bases). CDR3 length: 13 residues. Germline CDR1 SQVTM, CDR2 ANQGSEA. Trimming removed 4 bases at V and 1 base at J, with 7 bases between.

This clone occurred a few times. The V gene is TRBV10-2, the J gene TRBJ2-2; 11 bases agree with TRBD1. The CDR3 spans 15 residues. The junction had 7 bases not matched to a gene; V was cut back by 6 bases and J by 7 bases. The germline gives CDR1 WSHSY, CDR2 SAAADI. The CDR3 DNA is TGCGCCAGCAGATCCGGGACAGGGGGACGCGGGGAGCTGTTTTTT. Protein: CASRSGTGGRGELFF.

The chain uses TRBV6-5 and TRBJ1-2; D might be TRBD1 (6 bases). The CDR3 runs to 13 residues. With 6 bases removed from V and 4 bases from J, the gap between germline ends came to 12 bases. CDR1 MNHEY and CDR2 SVGAGI come from the germline V gene. CDR3 nucleotides: TGTGCCAGCAGCTTGGACAGATCCTATGGCTACACCTTC. Its translation is CASSLDRSYGYTF.

This chain links TRBV7-3 with TRBJ2-2; 7 nucleotides match TRBD2. In germline, CDR1 is SGHTA, CDR2 FQGTGA. V gave up 4 bases and J gave up 9 bases; unmatched junction bases: 2. The CDR3 extends over 12 amino acids. As DNA, the CDR3 is TGTGCCAGCAGCTCGGGAGGCCGGGAGCTGTTTTTT. Translated: CASSSGGRELFF.

This clone has just a few counts. V usage is TRBV3-1 (or the pseudogene TRBV3-2) and J usage is TRBJ2-7, with a weak D call TRBD2 (5 bases). Germline loops: CDR1 LGHDT, CDR2 YNNKEL (reference sequence). Trimming shortened V by 1 base and J by 5 bases, and 9 bases separated the two germline ends. The CDR3 covers 13 residues. The CDR3 loop reads CASSQGLPNEQYF. The CDR3 DNA is TGTGCCAGCAGCCAAGGACTACCCAACGAGCAGTACTTC.

The V call is TRBV2, the J call TRBJ1-2, with TRBD1 matching over 7 bases. The CDR3 consists of 15 residues. CDR1 and CDR2 (germline): SNHLY, FYNNEI. With 6 bases clipped from V and 5 bases from J, the junction kept 12 bases outside the gene matches. This chain's CDR3 is CASSGLRTGSYGYTF. Written as DNA, the CDR3 is TGTGCCAGCAGCGGATTAAGGACAGGCTCTTATGGCTACACCTTC.

The chain carries TRBV19 and TRBJ2-1, with a tentative D call TRBD2 (6 bases). Germline V gene sequence: CDR1 LNHDA, CDR2 SQIVND (reference sequence). CDR3 length equals 15 residues. V dropped 6 bases and J dropped 3 bases, with 15 bases sitting between them. Here the CDR3 reads CASRPGLTFYNEQFF. The CDR3 DNA is TGTGCCAGTAGACCGGGACTCACCTTCTACAATGAGCAGTTCTTC.

The J gene is TRBJ1-2, the V gene TRBV11-3, with 7 bases identical to TRBD1. This CDR3 has 19 amino acids. Trimming cost V 0 bases and J 0 bases; bases outside gene matches: 13. Looked up from germline, CDR1 is SGHNT and CDR2 is YENEEA. The chain's CDR3 is CASSLEGSADRRPNYGYTF. The CDR3 DNA reads as TGTGCCAGCAGCTTAGAGGGGTCCGCGGACAGGCGCCCTAACTATGGCTACACCTTC.

The chain uses TRBV5-4 and TRBJ2-3; 10 nucleotides agree with TRBD2. This CDR3 region has 16 residues. CDR1 is SGHNT and CDR2 is YYREEE in the germline V gene (reference sequence). J was trimmed by 2 bases and V by 4 bases; bases with no gene match: 7. The CDR3, as DNA: TGTGCCAGCAGCCTACCTAGCGGGAGTACCACAGATACGCAGTATTTT. As protein: CASSLPSGSTTDTQYF.

DNA for the CDR3: TGTGCCAGCAGCTTAGGGCCCGGGACAGATACGCAGTATTTT. This codes for CASSLGPGTDTQYF. The rearrangement uses TRBV7-9 and TRBJ2-3; D gene ambiguous. V lost 1 base, J lost 3 bases, and 8 bases lay in between. The CDR3 loop spans 14 amino acids. CDR1 and CDR2 from the germline V gene are SEHNR and FQNEAQ (reference sequence).

The chain couples TRBV21-1 to TRBJ1-1; the table's TRBD1 call for D was not verified on the DNA. TRBV21-1 is an annotated pseudogene. The CDR3 is 16 amino acids. The CDR3 spells CASSKIVGAMNTEAFF. The CDR3 bases are TGTGCCAGCAGCAAAATCGTTGGGGCCATGAACACTGAAGCTTTCTTT.

The rearrangement joins TRBV6-6 to TRBJ1-4; a possible D gene is TRBD1 (6 bases). CDR1 MNHNY and CDR2 SVGAGI come from the germline V gene (reference sequence). Trimming stripped 6 bases from V and 3 bases from J, with 14 bases between. CDR3 length: 15 residues. As DNA, the CDR3 is TGTGCCAGCAGAGGGGGGGAGAAATCTAATGAAAAACTGTTTTTT. This codes for CASRGGEKSNEKLFF.

The V gene is TRBV7-2, the J gene TRBJ1-2; 7 nucleotides match TRBD1. CDR3 length: 17 amino acids. After removal of 5 bases from V and 7 bases from J, the junction contained 19 bases not matched to a gene. Germline values: CDR1 SGHTA, CDR2 FQGNSA. The CDR3 coding sequence is TGTGCCAGCAGCCTCCAGGGACAGCTCCAAGGTGGATCTGGCTACACCTTC. Amino acids: CASSLQGQLQGGSGYTF.

Comments on this clone: In the same sample, other DNA sequences code for this CDR3. The chain employs TRBV18 and TRBJ2-5; D gene unclear. The CDR3 has 12 residues. V lost 2 bases and J lost 4, with 5 bases in between. Germline loops: CDR1 KGHSH, CDR2 LQKENI. The CDR3 reads CASSPSGETQYF. Written as DNA, the CDR3 is TGTGCCAGCTCACCATCCGGAGAGACCCAGTACTTC.

The J gene is TRBJ2-1, the V gene TRBV30; D might be TRBD1 (5 bases). The V and J ends lost 2 bases and 5 bases respectively, with 7 bases between them. There are 12 residues in the CDR3. Germline loops: CDR1 GTSNPN, CDR2 SVGIG (reference sequence). The CDR3 DNA is TGTGCCTGGAGTACGGACAACAATGAGCAGTTCTTC. The encoded protein is CAWSTDNNEQFF.

This clone has just one count. The chain joins TRBV27 to TRBJ2-1, with D unresolved. This CDR3 has 14 residues. The V end lost 6 bases, the J end lost 6 bases, and 15 bases lay between the germline ends. The germline V gene has CDR1 MNHEY and CDR2 SMNVEV (reference sequence). CDR3 sequence reads: CASRPEWSSNEQFF. CDR3 nucleotides: TGTGCCAGCAGACCGGAATGGAGCTCCAATGAGCAGTTCTTC.

The chain uses TRBV10-2 and TRBJ1-2; 7 nucleotides agree with TRBD1. Per germline, CDR1 WSHSY and CDR2 SAAADI. Germline trimming cut 6 bases from V and 4 bases from J; bases unmatched to any gene: 8. This CDR3 is built from 14 residues. The CDR3 reads CASRGQEAGYGYTF. CDR3 DNA sequence: TGCGCCAGCAGAGGACAGGAGGCAGGCTATGGCTACACCTTC.

The gene calls are TRBV19 and TRBJ1-2; no definite D call. V shed 1 base and J shed 5 bases, with 14 bases lying between them. The CDR3 contains 15 residues. Germline V gene lookup returns CDR1 LNHDA and CDR2 SQIVND (reference sequence). CDR3 bases: TGTGCCAGTAGTATAGTAGTGCGGCCTTGGTATGGCTACACCTTC. Amino acids: CASSIVVRPWYGYTF.

This clone has only a few counts. V is TRBV15 and J is TRBJ2-1; 7 bases fit TRBD2. The length of the CDR3 is 16 residues. Germline trimming cut 5 bases from V and 0 bases from J; bases unmatched to any gene: 7. Germline V gene lookup returns CDR1 LNHNV and CDR2 YYDKDF (reference sequence). CDR3 loop: CATSPRGESSYNEQFF. The CDR3 bases are TGTGCCACCAGCCCCCGGGGGGAAAGCTCCTACAATGAGCAGTTCTTC.

The V and J genes are TRBV16 and TRBJ2-1, with D possibly matching TRBD1 (6 bases). Germline V lookup: CDR1 KGHSY, CDR2 FQNENV. With 4 bases removed from V and 3 bases from J, the gap between germline ends came to 16 bases. CDR3 size: 16 residues. DNA for the CDR3: TGTGCCAGCAGCCCGGACAGTGCCTCTATCTACAATGAGCAGTTCTTC. Amino acids: CASSPDSASIYNEQFF. The whole variable domain, remainder taken from reference TRBV16 and TRBJ2-1, is GEEVAQTPKHLVRGEGQKAKLYCAPIKGHSYVFWYQQVLKNEFKFLISFQNENVFDETGMPKERFSAKCLPNSPCSLEIQATKLEDSAVYFCASSPDSASIYNEQFFGPGTRLTVL.

This chain's CDR3 is CASSSGLATPYNEQFF. The CDR3 DNA is TGTGCCAGCAGCTCAGGGCTAGCGACCCCCTACAATGAGCAGTTCTTC. The rearrangement joins TRBV5-4 to TRBJ2-1; a possible D gene is TRBD2 (6 bases). Germline CDR1 is SGHNT and CDR2 is YYREEE (reference sequence). CDR3 length: 16 amino acids. Trimming cost V 3 bases and J 2 bases, with 15 bases left between them.

The gene calls are TRBV5-1 and TRBJ1-2; no firm D call. V lost 2 bases and J 8 bases, leaving 19 bases between the germline ends. CDR1 and CDR2 from the germline V gene are SGHRS and YFSETQ. This CDR3 has 15 amino acids. CDR3 DNA: TGCGCCAGCAGCTTCGTGGGAGCCTCCTTTGGGGGCTACACCTTC. Its protein is CASSFVGASFGGYTF.